The present T cell receptor beta chain was sequenced within a study of blood T cells in healthy people across ages. Donor samples were obtained from healthy Caucasian individuals from Russia, aged 6 to 90. With each sample, at least 5 micrograms of total RNA were extracted. For the second PCR, which ran for roughly 7 to 11 cycles, a sample-barcoded 5' primer and a J-beta primer mix were used. TCRdb reprocessed the 5' RACE reads with MiXCR, giving one entry per CDR3 protein. This table has 700,000 or so distinct CDR3 sequences, 35% to 50% appearing once. Study-level points and caveats: Per-million-T-cell TCR beta diversity fell roughly linearly with age.

Germline-derived CDR1 and CDR2 are LGHNA and YSLEER. The CDR3 runs 14 residues. Trimming left V 4 bases short and J 6 bases short, with 15 bases between. This clonotype was seen ten or more times. Its antigen is still unknown. This TCR derives from a man older than 75 in good health. Sequences were obtained from blood. The chain links TRBV4-3 to TRBJ2-5; no clear D. CDR3 in DNA: TGCGCCAGCAGCCGCGGTGGGATAGAAAAGACCCAGTACTTC. It specifies CASSRGGIEKTQYF.